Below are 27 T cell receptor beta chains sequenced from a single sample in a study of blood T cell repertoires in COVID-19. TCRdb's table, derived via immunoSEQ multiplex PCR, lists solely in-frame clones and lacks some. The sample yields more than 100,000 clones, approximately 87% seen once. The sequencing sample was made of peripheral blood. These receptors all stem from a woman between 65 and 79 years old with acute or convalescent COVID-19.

Here the CDR3 reads CASSAGTSGGAEQFF. The CDR3 DNA follows: TGTGCCAGCAGCGCCGGGACTAGCGGGGGGGCTGAGCAGTTCTTC. The chain couples TRBV9 to TRBJ2-1, with 16 bases that match TRBD2. The CDR3 runs 15 residues. V lost 3 bases to trimming and J lost 9 bases; unmatched junction nucleotides: 3. Germline values: CDR1 SGDLS, CDR2 YYNGEE.

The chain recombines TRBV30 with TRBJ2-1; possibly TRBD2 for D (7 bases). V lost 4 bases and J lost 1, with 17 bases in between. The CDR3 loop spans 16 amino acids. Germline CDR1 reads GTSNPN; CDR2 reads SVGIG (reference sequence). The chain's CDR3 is CAWTEGGGRSYNEQFF. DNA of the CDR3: TGTGCCTGGACCGAGGGGGGGGGTCGTTCCTACAATGAGCAGTTCTTC. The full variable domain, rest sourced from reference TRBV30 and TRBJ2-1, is SQTIHQWPATLVQPVGSPLSLECTVEGTSNPNLYWYRQAAGRGLQLLFYSVGIGQISSEVPQNLSASRPQDRQFILSSKKLLLSDSGFYLCAWTEGGGRSYNEQFFGPGTRLTVL.

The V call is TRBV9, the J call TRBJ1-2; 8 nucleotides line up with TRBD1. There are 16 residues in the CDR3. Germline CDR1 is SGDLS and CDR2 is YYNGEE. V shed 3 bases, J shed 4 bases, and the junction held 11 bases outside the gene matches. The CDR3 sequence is CASSAGQAHRGYGYTF. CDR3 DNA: TGTGCCAGCAGCGCGGGACAGGCGCACCGTGGCTATGGCTACACCTTC.

CDR3 bases: TGCGCCAGCAGCCAAGGGACATCCAACTCCTACGAGCAGTACTTC. Amino acids: CASSQGTSNSYEQYF. The chain carries TRBV4-1 and TRBJ2-7; perhaps TRBD1 as D (5 bases). V was shortened by 1 base and J by 0 bases, with 10 bases between the two germline ends. The CDR3 sequence is 15 residues long. Germline CDR1 and CDR2: MGHRA and YSYEKL.

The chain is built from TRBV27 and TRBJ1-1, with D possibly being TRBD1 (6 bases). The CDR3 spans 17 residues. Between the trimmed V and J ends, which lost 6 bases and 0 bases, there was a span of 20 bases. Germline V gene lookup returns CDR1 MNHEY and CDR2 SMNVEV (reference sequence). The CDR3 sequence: CASSAFRDKGVNTEAFF. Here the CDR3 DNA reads TGTGCCAGCAGCGCGTTTAGGGACAAGGGGGTGAACACTGAAGCTTTCTTT.

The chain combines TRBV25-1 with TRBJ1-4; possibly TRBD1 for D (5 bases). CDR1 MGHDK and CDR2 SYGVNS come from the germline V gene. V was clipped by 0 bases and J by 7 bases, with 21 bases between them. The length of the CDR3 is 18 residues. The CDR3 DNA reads TGTGCCAGCAGTGAATATAGGGGTCAGGGTGGGCGGATTGAAAAACTGTTTTTT. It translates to CASSEYRGQGGRIEKLFF.

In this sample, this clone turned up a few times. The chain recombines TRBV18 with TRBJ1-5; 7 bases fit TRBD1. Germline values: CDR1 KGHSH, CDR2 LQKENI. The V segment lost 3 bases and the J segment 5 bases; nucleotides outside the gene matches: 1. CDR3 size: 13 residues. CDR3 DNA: TGTGCCAGCTCACCGGGACAGCATCAGCCCCAGCATTTT. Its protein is CASSPGQHQPQHF.

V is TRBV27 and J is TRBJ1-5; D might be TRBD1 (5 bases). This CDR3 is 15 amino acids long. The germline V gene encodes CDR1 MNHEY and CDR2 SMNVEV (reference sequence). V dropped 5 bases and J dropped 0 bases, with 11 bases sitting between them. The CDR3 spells CASSPGTFSNQPQHF. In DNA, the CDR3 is TGTGCCAGCAGTCCCGGGACTTTTAGCAATCAGCCCCAGCATTTT.

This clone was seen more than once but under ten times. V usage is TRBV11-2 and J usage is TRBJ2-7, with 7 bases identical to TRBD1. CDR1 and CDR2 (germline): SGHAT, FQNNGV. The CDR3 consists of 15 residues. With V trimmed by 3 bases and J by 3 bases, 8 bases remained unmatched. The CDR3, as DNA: TGTGCCAGCAGCTTCCAGACAGGGTTGAACTACGAGCAGTACTTC. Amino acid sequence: CASSFQTGLNYEQYF.

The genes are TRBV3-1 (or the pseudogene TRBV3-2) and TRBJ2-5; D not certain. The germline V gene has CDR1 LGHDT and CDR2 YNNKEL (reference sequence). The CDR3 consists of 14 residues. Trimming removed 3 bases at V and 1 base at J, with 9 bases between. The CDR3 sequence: CASSHTGFQETQYF. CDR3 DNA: TGTGCCAGCAGCCATACGGGTTTCCAAGAGACCCAGTACTTC.

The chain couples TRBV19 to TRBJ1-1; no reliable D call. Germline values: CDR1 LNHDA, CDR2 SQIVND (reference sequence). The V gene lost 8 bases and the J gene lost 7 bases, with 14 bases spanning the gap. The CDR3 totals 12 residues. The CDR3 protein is CASADLWSEAFF. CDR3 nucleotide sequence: TGTGCCAGTGCCGACCTTTGGAGTGAAGCTTTCTTT.

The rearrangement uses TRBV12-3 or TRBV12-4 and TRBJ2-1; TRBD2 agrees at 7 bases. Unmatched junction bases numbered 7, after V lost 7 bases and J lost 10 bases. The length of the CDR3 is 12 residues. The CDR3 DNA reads TGTGCCAGCAAGAGCGGGGTCTTGGAGCAGTTCTTC. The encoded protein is CASKSGVLEQFF.

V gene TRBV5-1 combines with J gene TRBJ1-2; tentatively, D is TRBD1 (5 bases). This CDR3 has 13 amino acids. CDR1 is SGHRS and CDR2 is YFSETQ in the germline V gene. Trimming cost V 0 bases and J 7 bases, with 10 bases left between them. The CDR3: CASSLVQGSGYTF. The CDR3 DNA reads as TGCGCCAGCAGCTTGGTCCAGGGATCTGGCTACACCTTC.

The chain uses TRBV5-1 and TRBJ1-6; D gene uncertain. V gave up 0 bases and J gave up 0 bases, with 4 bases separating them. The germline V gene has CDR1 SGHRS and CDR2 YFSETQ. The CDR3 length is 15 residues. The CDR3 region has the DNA TGCGCCAGCAGCTTGGTGAGCTCCTATAATTCACCCCTCCACTTT. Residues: CASSLVSSYNSPLHF.

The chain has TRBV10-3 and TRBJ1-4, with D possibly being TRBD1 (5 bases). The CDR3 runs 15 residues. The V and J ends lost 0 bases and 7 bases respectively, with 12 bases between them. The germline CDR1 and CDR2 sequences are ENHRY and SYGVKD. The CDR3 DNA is TGTGCCATCAGTGAGTCTGGGCAGGGAGGTGAAAAACTGTTTTTT. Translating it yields CAISESGQGGEKLFF.

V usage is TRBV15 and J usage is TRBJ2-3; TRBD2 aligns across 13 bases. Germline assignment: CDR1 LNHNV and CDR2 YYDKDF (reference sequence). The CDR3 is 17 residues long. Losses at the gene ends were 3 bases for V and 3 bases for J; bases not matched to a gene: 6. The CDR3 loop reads CATSSAGLAGETDTQYF. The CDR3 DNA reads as TGTGCCACCAGCAGCGCAGGACTAGCGGGGGAGACAGATACGCAGTATTTT.

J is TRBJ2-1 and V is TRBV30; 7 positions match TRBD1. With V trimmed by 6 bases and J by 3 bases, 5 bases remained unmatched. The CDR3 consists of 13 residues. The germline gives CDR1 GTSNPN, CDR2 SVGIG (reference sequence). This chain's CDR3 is CACSRDSYNEQFF. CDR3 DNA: TGTGCCTGCTCCCGGGACAGCTACAATGAGCAGTTCTTC.

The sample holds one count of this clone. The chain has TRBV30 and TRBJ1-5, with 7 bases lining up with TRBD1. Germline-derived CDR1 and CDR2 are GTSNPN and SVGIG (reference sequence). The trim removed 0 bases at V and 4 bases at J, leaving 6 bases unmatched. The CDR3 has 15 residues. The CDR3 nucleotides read TGTGCCTGGAGTGTCCTCGACAGGGATAATCAGCCCCAGCATTTT. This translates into CAWSVLDRDNQPQHF.

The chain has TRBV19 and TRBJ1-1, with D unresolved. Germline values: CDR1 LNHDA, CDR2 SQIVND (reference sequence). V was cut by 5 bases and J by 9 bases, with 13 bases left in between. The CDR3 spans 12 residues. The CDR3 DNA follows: TGTGCCAGTAGTTCGCAGGTAGAAAAAGCTTTCTTT. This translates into CASSSQVEKAFF. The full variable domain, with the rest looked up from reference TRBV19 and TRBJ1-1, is DGGITQSPKYLFRKEGQNVTLSCEQNLNHDAMYWYRQDPGQGLRLIYYSQIVNDFQKGDIAEGYSVSREKKESFPLTVTSAQKNPTAFYLCASSSQVEKAFFGQGTRLTVV.

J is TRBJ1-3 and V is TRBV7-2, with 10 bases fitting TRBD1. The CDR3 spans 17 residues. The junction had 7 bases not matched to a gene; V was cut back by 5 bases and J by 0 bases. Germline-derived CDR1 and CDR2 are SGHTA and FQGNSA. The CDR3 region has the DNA TGTGCCAGCAGCCCCCGGACAGGGGGATCCTCTGGAAACACCATATATTTT. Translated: CASSPRTGGSSGNTIYF.

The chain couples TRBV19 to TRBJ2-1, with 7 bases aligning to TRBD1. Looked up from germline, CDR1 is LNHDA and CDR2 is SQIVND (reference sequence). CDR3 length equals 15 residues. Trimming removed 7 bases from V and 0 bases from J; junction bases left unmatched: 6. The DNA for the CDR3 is TGTGCCAGTACCCCCCGGGACAGCTCCTACAATGAGCAGTTCTTC. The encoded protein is CASTPRDSSYNEQFF.

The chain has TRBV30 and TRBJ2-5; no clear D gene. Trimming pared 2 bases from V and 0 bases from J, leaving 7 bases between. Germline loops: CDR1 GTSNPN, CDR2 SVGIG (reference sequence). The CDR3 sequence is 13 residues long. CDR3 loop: CAWSMANQETQYF. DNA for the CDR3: TGTGCCTGGAGTATGGCAAACCAAGAGACCCAGTACTTC.

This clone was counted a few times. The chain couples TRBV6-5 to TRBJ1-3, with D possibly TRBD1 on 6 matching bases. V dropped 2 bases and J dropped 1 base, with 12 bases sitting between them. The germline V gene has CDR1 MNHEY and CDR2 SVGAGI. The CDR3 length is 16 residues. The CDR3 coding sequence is TGTGCCAGCAGTTACAGACAGGCCGGATCTGGAAACACCATATATTTT. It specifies CASSYRQAGSGNTIYF.

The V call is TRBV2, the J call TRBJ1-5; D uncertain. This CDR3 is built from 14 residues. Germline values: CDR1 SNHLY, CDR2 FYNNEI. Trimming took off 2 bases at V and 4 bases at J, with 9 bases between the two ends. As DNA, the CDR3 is TGTGCCAGCAGTGAACGAACACGTAATCAGCCCCAGCATTTT. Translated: CASSERTRNQPQHF. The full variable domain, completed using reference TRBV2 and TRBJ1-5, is EPEVTQTPSHQVTQMGQEVILRCVPISNHLYFYWYRQILGQKVEFLVSFYNNEISEKSEIFDDQFSVERPDGSNFTLKIRSTKLEDSAMYFCASSERTRNQPQHFGDGTRLSIL.

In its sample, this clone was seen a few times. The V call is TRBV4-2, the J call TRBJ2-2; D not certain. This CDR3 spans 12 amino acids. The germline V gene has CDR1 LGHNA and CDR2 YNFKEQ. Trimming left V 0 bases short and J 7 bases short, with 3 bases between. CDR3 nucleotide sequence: TGTGCCAGCAGCCAAGACGGCGGGGAGCTGTTTTTT. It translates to CASSQDGGELFF.

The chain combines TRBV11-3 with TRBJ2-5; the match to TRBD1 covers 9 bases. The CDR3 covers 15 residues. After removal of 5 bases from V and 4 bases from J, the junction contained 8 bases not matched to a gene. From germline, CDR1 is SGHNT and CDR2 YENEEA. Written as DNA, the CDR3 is TGTGCCAGCAGCCCCGGGACAGGGTTGGGAGAGACCCAGTACTTC. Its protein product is CASSPGTGLGETQYF.

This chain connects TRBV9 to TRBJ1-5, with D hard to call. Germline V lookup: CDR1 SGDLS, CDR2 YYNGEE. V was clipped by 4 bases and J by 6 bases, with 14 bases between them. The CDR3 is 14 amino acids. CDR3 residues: CASSFGSGAQPQHF. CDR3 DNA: TGTGCCAGCAGCTTTGGTAGTGGTGCTCAGCCCCAGCATTTT.